Listed here is a single T cell receptor beta chain. The data originate from a study of blood T cell repertoires in COVID-19. As for the study in general: Acute-phase and convalescent COVID-19 samples originated in the United States, Italy and Spain. PBMCs, B-cell-depleted T cells, or T cells were the source of the cDNA or gDNA that made up the material.

Per the study methods: Quantification of nucleated cells was approximated via reference gene primer amplification. Clones were read by immunoSEQ multiplex PCR, and TCRdb kept only the in-frame ones, dropping some. V and J calls and clone size are copied from that table; D and trimming were computed from the DNA. This sample has more than 95,000 clones, with around 89% found just once. CDR1 is SGHTA, CDR2 FQGNSA, per germline. Trimming left V 5 bases short and J 0 bases short, with 11 bases between. CDR3 length: 15 amino acids. The sample comprised peripheral blood. The TCR originated in a woman aged 60-75 years with acute or convalescent COVID-19. The chain couples TRBV7-2 to TRBJ2-1, with D possibly TRBD2 on 5 matching bases. CDR3 protein: CASSKGGSSYNEQFF. The CDR3 DNA is TGTGCCAGCAGCAAAGGTGGGAGCTCCTACAATGAGCAGTTCTTC.